The present TCR beta chain was sequenced within a study of T cell responses to AZD1222 COVID-19 vaccine. Whole-study findings and limits: Donors in the cohort were predominantly white British and more often female, and clonal diversity was possibly underestimated.

A note on this clone: As yet, its antigen is unknown.

The germline V gene encodes CDR1 LNHDA and CDR2 SQIVND (reference sequence). Trimming cost V 2 bases and J 6 bases; bases outside gene matches: 6. The CDR3 loop spans 15 amino acids. The protocol was immunoSEQ multiplex PCR, while the TCRdb copy is restricted to in-frame clones and leaves out a portion. The data contain around 84,000 clones, around 90% of them seen just once; the ten biggest clones take up approximately 10%. This specimen was peripheral blood, taken on day 0 of MenACWY control vaccination. The source is an adult in good health. The chain links TRBV19 to TRBJ1-5; 8 bases map to TRBD1. The DNA of the CDR3 is TGTGCCAGTAGTATATCCGCAGGGGGCGGTCAGCCCCAGCATTTT. Translation: CASSISAGGGQPQHF.